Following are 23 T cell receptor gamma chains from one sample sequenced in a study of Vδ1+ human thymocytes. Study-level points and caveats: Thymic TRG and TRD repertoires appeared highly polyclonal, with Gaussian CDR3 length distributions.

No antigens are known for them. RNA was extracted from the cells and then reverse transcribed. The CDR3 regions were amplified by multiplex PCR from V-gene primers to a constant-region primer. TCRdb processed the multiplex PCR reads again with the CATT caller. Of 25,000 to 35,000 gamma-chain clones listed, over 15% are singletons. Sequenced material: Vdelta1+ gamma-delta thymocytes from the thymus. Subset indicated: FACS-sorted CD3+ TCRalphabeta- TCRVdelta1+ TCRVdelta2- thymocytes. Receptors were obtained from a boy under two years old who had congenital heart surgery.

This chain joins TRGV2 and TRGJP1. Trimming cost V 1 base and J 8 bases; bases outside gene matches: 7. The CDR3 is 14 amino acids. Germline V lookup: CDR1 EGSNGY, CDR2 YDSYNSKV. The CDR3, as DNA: TGTGCCACCTGGGACGGCAGGTTGGGTTGGTTCAAGATATTT. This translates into CATWDGRLGWFKIF.

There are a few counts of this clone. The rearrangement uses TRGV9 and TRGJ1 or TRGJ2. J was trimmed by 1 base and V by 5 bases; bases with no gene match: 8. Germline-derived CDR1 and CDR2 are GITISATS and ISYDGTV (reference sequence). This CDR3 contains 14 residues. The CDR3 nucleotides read TGTGCCTTGTGGGGGTGCCCCAATTATTATAAGAAACTCTTT. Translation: CALWGCPNYYKKLF.

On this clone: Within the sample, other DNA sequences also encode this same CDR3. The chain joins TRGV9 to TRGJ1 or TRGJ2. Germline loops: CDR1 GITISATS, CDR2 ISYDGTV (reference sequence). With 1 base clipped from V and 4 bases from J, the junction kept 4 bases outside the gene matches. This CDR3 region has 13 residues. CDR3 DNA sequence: TGTGCCTTGTGGGAGGTTTTCTATTATAAGAAACTCTTT. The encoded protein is CALWEVFYYKKLF.

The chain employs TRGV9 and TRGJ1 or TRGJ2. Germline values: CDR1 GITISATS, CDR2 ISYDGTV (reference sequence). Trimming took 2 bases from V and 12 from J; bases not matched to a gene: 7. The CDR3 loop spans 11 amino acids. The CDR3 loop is CALWEEGMKLF. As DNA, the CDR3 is TGTGCCTTGTGGGAGGAGGGAATGAAACTCTTT.

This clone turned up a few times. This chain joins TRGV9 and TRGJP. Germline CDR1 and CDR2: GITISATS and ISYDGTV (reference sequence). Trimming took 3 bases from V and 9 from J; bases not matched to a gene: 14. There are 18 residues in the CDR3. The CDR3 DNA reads TGTGCCTTGTGGGAGCCCCTCTGGATTGGGTTGGGCAAAAAAATCAAGGTATTT. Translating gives CALWEPLWIGLGKKIKVF.

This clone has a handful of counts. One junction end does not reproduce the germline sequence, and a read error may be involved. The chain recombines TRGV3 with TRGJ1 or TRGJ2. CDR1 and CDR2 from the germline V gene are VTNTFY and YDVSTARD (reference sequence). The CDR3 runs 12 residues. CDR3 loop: CATWDWGYKKLF. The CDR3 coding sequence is TGCGCCACCTGGGACTGGGGTTATAAGAAACTCTTT.

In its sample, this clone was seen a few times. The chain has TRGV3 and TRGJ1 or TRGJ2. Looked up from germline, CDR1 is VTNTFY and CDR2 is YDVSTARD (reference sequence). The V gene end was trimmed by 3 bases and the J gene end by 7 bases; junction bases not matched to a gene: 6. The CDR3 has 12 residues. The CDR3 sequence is CATWDVWYKKLF. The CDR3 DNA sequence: TGTGCCACCTGGGACGTCTGGTATAAGAAACTCTTT.

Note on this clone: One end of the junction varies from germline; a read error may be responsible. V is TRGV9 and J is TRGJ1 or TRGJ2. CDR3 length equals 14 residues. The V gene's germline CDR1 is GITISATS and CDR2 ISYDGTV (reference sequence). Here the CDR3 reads CALWEDPNYYRKLF. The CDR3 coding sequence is TGTGCCTTGTGGGAGGACCCGAATTATTATAGGAAACTCTTT.

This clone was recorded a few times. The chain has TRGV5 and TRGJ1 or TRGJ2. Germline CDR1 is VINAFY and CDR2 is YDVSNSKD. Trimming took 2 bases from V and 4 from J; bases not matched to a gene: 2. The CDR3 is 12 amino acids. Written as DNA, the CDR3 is TGTGCCACCTGGGACATCTATTATAAGAAACTCTTT. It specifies CATWDIYYKKLF.

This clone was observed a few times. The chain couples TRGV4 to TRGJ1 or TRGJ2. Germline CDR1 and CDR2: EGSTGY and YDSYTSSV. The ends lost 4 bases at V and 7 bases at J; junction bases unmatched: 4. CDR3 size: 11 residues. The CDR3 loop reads CATWEKYKKLF. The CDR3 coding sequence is TGTGCCACCTGGGAAAAGTATAAGAAACTCTTT.

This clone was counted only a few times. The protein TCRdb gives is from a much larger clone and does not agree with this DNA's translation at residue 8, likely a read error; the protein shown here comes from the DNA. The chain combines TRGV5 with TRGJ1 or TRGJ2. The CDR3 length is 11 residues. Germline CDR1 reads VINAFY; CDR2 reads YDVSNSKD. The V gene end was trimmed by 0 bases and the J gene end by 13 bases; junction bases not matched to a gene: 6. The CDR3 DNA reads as TGTGCCACCTGGGACAGGCCTAATAAACTCTTT. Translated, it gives CATWDRPNKLF.

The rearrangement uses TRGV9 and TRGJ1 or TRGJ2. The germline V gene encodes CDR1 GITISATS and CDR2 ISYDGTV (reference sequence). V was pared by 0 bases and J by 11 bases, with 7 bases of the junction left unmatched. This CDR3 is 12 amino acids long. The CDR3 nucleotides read TGTGCCTTGTGGGAGGTGCAGGTGGAGAAACTCTTT. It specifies CALWEVQVEKLF.

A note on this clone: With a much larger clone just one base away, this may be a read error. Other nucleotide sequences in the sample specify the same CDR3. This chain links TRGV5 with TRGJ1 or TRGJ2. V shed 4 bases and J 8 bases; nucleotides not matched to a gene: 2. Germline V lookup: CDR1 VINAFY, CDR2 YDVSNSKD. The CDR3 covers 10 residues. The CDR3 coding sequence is TGTGCCACCTGGGATCATAAGAAACTCTTT. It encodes CATWDHKKLF.

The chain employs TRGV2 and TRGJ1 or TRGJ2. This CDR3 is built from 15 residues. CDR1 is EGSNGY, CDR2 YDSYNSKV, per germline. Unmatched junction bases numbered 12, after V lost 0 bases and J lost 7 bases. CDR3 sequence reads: CATWDGQWGLYKKLF. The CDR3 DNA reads TGTGCCACCTGGGACGGGCAATGGGGGCTCTATAAGAAACTCTTT.

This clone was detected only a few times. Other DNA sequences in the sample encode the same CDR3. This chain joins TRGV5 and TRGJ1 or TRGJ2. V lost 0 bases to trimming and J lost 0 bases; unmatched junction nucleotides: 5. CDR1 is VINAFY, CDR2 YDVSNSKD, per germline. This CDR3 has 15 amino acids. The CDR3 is CATWDRRPNYYKKLF. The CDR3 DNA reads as TGTGCCACCTGGGACAGGCGACCGAATTATTATAAGAAACTCTTT.

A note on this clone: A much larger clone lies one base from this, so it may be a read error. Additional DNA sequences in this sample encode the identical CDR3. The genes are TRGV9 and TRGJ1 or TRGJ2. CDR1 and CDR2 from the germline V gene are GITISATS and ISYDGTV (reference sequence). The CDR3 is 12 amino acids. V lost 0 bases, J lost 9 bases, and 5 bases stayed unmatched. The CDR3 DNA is TGTGCCTTGTGGGAGGTGCGGTGTAAGAAACTCTTT. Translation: CALWEVRCKKLF.

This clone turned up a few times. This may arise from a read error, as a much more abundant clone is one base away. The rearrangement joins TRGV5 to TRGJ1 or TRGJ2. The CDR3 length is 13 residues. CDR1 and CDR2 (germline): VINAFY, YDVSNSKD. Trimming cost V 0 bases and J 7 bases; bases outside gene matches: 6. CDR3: CATWDRREYKKLF. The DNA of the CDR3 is TGTGCCACCTGGGACAGGCGAGAATATAAGAAACTCTTT.

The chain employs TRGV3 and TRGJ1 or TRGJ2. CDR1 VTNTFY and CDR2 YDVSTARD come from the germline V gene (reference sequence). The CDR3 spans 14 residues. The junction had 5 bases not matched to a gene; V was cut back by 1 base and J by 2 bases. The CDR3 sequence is CATWDRPYYYKKLF. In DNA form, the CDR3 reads TGTGCCACCTGGGACAGACCCTATTATTATAAGAAACTCTTT.

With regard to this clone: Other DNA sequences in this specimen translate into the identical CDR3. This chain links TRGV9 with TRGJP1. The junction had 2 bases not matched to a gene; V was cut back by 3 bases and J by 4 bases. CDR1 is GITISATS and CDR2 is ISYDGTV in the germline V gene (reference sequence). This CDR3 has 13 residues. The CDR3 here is CALWEFTGWFKIF. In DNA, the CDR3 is TGTGCCTTGTGGGAGTTCACTGGTTGGTTCAAGATATTT.

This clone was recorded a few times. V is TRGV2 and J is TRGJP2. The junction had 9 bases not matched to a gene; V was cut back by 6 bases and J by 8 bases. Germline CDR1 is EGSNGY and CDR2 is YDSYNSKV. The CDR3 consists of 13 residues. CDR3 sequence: CATWSIGDWIKTF. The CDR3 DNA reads TGTGCCACCTGGTCCATAGGGGATTGGATCAAGACGTTT.

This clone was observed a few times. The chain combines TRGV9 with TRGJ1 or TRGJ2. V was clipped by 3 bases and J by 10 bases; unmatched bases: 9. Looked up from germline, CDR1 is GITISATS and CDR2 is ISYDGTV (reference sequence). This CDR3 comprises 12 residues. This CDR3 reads CALWEKSIKKLF. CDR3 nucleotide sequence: TGTGCCTTGTGGGAGAAAAGCATAAAGAAACTCTTT.

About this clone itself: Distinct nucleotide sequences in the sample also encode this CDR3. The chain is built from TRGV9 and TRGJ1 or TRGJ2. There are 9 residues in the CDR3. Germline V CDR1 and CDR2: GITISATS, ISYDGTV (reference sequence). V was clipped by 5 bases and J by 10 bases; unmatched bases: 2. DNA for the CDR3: TGTGCCTTGTGGGGAAAGAAACTCTTT. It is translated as CALWGKKLF.

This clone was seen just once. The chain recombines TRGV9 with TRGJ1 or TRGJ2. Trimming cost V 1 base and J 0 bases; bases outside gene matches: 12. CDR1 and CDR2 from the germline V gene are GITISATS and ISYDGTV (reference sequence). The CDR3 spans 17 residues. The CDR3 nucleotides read TGTGCCTTGTGGGAGGTAGAAAATTTACTGAATTATTATAAGAAACTCTTT. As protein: CALWEVENLLNYYKKLF.